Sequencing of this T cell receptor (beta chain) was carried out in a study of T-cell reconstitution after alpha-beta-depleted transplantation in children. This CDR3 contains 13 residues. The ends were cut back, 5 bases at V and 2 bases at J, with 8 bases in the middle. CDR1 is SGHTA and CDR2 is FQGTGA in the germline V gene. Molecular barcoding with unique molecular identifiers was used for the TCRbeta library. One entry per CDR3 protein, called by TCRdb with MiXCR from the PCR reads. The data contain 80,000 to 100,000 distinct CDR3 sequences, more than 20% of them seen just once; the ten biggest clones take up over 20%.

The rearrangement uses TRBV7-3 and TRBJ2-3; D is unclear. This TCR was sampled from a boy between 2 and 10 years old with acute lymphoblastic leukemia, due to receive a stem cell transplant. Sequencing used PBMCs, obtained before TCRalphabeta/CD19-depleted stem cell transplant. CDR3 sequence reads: CASSLDVTDTQYF. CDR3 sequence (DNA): TGTGCCAGCAGCCTGGACGTCACAGATACGCAGTATTTT.